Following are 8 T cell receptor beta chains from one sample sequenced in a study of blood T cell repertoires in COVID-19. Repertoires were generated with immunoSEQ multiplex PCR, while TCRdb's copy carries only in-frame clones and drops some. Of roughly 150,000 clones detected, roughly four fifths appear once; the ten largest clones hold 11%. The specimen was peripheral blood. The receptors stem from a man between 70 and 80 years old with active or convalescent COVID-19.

CDR3 DNA sequence: TGCGCCAGCAGCTTGGTGGGACAAAAGAACACTGAAGCTTTCTTT. Protein product: CASSLVGQKNTEAFF. The chain couples TRBV5-1 to TRBJ1-1; tentatively, D is TRBD1 (6 bases). Germline V gives CDR1 SGHRS, CDR2 YFSETQ. There are 15 residues in the CDR3. Deletions cut 0 bases from V and 1 base from J, with 10 bases between.

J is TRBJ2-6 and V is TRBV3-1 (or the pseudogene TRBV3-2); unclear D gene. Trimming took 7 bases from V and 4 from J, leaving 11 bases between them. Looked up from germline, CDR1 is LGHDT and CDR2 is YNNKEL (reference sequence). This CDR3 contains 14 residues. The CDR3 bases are TGTGCCAGCATGGTTTCGAGAGGGGCCAACGTCCTGACTTTC. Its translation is CASMVSRGANVLTF.

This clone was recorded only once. The CDR3 reads CASTPDRMDIQYF. The CDR3 bases are TGTGCCAGCACCCCCGACAGGATGGACATTCAGTACTTC. The V and J genes are TRBV2 and TRBJ2-4; possible D gene TRBD1, 6 bases. The germline V gene encodes CDR1 SNHLY and CDR2 FYNNEI. V was shortened by 7 bases and J by 8 bases, with 15 bases between the two germline ends. This CDR3 spans 13 amino acids.

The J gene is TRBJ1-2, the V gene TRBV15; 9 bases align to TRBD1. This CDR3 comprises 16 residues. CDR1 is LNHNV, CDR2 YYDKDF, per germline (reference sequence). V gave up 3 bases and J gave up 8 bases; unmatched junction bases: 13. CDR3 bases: TGTGCCACCAGCAGGGCTTCGGGACAGGGCTTTGTCGGCTACACCTTC. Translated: CATSRASGQGFVGYTF.

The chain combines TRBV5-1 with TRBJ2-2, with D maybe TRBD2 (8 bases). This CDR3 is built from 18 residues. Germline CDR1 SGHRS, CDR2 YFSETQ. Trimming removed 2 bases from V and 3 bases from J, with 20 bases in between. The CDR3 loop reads CASSLIAGSTGDTGELFF. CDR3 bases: TGCGCCAGCAGCTTAATAGCGGGGTCAACAGGGGACACCGGGGAGCTGTTTTTT.

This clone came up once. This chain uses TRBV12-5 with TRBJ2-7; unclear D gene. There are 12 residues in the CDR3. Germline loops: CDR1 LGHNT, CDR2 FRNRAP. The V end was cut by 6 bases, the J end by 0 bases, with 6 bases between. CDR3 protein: CASGPHSYEQYF. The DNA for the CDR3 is TGTGCTAGTGGCCCCCACTCCTACGAGCAGTACTTC.

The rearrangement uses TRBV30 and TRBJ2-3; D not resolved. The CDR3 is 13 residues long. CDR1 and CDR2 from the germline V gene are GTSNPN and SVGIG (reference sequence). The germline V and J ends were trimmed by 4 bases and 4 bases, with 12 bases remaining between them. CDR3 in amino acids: CAWKSLAADTQYF. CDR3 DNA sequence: TGTGCCTGGAAATCATTGGCCGCAGATACGCAGTATTTT.

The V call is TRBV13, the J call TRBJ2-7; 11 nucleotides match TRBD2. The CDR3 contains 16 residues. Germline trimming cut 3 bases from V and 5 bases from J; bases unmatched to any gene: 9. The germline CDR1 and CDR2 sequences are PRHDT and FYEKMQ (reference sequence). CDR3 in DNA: TGTGCCAGCAGCTTTGATAGCGGGAGGGCCGAGAACGAGCAGTACTTC. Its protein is CASSFDSGRAENEQYF.